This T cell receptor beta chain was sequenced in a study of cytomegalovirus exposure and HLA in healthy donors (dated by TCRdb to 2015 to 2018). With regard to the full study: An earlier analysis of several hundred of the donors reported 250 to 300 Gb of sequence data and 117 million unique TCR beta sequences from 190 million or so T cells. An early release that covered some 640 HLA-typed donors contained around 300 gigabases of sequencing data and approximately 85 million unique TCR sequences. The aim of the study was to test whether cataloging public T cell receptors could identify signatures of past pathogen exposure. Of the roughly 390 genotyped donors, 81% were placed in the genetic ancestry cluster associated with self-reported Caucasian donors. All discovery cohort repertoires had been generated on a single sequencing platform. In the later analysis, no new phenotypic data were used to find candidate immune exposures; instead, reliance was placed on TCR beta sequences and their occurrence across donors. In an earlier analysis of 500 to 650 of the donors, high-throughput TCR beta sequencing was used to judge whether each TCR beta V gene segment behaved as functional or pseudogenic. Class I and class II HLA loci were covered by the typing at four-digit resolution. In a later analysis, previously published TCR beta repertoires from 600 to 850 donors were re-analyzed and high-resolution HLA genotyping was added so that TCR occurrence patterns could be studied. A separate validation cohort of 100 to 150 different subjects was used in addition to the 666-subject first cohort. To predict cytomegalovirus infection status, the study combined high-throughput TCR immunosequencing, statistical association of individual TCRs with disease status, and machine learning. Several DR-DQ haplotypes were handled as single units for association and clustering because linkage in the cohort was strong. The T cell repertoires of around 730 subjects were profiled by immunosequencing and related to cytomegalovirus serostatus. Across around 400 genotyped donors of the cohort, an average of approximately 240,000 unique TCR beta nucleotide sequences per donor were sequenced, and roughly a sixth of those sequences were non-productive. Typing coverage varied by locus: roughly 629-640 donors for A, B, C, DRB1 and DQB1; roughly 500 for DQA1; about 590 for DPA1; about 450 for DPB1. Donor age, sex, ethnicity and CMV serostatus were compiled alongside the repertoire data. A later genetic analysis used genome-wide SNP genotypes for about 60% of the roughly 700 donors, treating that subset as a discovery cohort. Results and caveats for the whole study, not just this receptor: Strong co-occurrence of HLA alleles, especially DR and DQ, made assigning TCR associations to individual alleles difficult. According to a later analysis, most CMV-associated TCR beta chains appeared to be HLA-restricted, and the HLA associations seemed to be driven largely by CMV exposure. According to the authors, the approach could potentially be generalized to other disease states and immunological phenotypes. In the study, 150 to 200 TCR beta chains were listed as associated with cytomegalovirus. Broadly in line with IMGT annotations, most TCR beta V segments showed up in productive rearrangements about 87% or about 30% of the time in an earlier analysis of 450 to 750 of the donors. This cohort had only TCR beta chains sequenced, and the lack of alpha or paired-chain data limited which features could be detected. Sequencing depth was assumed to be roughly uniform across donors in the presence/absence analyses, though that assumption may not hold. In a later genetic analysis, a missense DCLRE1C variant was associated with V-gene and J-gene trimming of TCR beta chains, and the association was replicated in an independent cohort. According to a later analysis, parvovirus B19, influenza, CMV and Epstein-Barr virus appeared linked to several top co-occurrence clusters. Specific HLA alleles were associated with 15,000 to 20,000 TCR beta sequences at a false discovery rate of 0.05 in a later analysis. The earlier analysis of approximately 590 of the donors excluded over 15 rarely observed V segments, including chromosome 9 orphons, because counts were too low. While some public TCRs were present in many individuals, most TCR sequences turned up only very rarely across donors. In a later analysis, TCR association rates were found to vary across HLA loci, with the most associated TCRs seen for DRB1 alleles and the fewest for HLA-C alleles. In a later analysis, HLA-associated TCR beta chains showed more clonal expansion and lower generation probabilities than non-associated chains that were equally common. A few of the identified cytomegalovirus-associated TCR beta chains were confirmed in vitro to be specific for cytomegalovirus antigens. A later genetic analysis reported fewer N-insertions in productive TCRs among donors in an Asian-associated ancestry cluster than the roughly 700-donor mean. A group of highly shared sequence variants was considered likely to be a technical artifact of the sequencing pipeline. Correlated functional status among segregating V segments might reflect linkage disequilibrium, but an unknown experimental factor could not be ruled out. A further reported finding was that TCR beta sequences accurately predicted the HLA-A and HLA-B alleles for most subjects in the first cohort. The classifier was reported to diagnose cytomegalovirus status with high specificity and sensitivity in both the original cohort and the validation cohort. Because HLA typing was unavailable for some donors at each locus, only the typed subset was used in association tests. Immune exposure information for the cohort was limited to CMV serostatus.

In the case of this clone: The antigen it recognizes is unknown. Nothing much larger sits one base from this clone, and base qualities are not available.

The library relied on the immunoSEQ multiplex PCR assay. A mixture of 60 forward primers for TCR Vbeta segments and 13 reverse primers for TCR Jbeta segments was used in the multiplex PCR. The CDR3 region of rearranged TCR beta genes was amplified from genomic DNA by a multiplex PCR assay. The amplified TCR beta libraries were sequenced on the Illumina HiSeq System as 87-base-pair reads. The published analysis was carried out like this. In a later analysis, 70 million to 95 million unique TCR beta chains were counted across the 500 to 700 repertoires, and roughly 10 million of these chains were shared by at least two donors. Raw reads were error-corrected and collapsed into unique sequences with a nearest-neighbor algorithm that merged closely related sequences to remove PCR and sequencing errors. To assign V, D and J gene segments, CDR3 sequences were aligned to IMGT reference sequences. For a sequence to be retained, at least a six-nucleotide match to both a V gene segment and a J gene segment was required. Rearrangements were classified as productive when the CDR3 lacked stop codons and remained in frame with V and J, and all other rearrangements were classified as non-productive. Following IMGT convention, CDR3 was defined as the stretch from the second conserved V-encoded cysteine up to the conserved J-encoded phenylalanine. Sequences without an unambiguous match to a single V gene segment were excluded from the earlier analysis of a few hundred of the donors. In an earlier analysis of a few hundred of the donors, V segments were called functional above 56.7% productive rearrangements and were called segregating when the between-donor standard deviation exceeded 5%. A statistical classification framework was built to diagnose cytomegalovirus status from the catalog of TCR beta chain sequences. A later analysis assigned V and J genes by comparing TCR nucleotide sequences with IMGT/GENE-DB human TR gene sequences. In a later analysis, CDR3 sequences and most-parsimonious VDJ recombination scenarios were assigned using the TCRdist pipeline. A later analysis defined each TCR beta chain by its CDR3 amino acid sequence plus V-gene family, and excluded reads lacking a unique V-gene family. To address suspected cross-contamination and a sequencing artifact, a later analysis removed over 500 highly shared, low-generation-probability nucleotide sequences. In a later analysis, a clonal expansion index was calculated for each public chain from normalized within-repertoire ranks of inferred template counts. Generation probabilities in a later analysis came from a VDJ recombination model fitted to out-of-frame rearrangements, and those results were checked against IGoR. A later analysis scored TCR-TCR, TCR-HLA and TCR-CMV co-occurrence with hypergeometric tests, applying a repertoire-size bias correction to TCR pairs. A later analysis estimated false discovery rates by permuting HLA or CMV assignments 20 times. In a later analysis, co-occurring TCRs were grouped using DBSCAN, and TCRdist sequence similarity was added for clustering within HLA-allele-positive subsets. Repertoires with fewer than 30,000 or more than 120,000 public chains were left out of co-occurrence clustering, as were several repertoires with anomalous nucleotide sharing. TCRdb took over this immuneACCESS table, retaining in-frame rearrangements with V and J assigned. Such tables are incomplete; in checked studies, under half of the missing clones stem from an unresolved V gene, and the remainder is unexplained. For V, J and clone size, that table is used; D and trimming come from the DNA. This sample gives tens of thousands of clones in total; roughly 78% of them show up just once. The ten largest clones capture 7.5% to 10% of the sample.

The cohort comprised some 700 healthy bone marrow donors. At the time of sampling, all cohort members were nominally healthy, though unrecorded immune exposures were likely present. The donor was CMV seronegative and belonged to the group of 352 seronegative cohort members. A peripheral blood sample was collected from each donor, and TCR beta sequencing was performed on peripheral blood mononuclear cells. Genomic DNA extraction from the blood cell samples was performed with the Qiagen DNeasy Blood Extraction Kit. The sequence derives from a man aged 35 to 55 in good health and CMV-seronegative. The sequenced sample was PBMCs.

The CDR3 reads CASSRGQGTYGYTF. The nucleotide sequence reads TGTGCCAGCAGCCGGGGACAGGGGACCTATGGCTACACCTTC. The rearranged segments are TRBV11-2 and TRBJ1-2, and TRBD1 matches 10 of the central bases. The CDR3 starts with the cysteine, ends with the phenylalanine, and has 14 residues. The CDR3 DNA has 42 bases and is translated from base 1. Based on the germline V gene, the CDR1 and CDR2 sequences are SGHAT and FQNNGV. Trimming leaves V shorter by 5 bases and J shorter by 4 bases, with the junction holding 4 bases beyond the gene matches.